The rows below give T cell receptor beta chains drawn from one sample of a study of cytomegalovirus exposure and HLA in healthy donors. The table came from immunoSEQ multiplex PCR; TCRdb's copy has only in-frame clones and leaves some out. Of over 150,000 clones listed, approximately 74% are singletons. The specimen sequenced was PBMCs. The receptor source for this set is a man aged 25 to 45 in good health and CMV-seronegative. Each CDR3 is given with its conserved first and last residue. The D gene is left open where the match is weak. Not all rows give a size; the values are once, few, many and, for expanded clones, a class.

D: TRBD1; size: NA; J: TRBJ2-5; V: TRBV18; DNA: TGTGCCAGCTCACCAGACAGGGGGTACCAAGAGACCCAGTACTTC; CDR3: CASSPDRGYQETQYF
D: NA; size: NA; J: TRBJ1-6; V: TRBV15; DNA: TGTGCCACCAGCAGAGATAGGAGGGCCACCCTCAACTTT; CDR3: CATSRDRRATLNF
D: TRBD1; size: NA; J: TRBJ2-2; V: TRBV4-2; DNA: TGTGCCAGCAGCCAACTCGAAGGGACAGGAAACACCGGGGAGCTGTTTTTT; CDR3: CASSQLEGTGNTGELFF
D: TRBD1; size: NA; J: TRBJ2-7; V: TRBV6-1; DNA: TGTGCCAGCAGTGAAGCCGGAGGGACAGGGAACGAGCAGTACTTC; CDR3: CASSEAGGTGNEQYF
D: TRBD2; size: NA; J: TRBJ2-5; V: TRBV18; DNA: TGTGCCAGCTCACCACCAGGTCTCGGGGGGGAGACCCAGTACTTC; CDR3: CASSPPGLGGETQYF
D: NA; size: NA; J: TRBJ1-4; V: TRBV10-3; DNA: TGTGCCATCAGTGAGTCCAGGGCTGCAACTAATGAAAAACTGTTTTTT; CDR3: CAISESRAATNEKLFF
D: NA; size: NA; J: TRBJ2-7; V: TRBV5-8; DNA: TGTGCCAGCAGCTTGCAGGGGCTGGAGCAGTACTTC; CDR3: CASSLQGLEQYF
D: NA; size: NA; J: TRBJ2-5; V: TRBV2; DNA: TGTGCCAGCAGACGGGAAGAGACCCAGTACTTC; CDR3: CASRREETQYF
D: TRBD2; size: NA; J: TRBJ2-3; V: TRBV5-1; DNA: TGCGCCAGCAGCTCCCAGACTAGCGGCCTTAGCACAGATACGCAGTATTTT; CDR3: CASSSQTSGLSTDTQYF
D: NA; size: NA; J: TRBJ2-7; V: TRBV2; DNA: TGTGCCAGCAGGGCCTCGGTAGGGGTCGAGCAGTACTTC; CDR3: CASRASVGVEQYF
D: TRBD2; size: NA; J: TRBJ2-5; V: TRBV10-3; DNA: TGTGCCGCGGGGGGGCGGGAGACCCAGTACTTC; CDR3: CAAGGRETQYF
D: NA; size: NA; J: TRBJ2-5; V: TRBV5-1; DNA: TGCGCCAGCACCTGGGAGGGGGAATTCCAAGAGACCCAGTACTTC; CDR3: CASTWEGEFQETQYF
D: TRBD2; size: NA; J: TRBJ2-7; V: TRBV11-2; DNA: TGTGCCAGCAGCCCGACTAGCGGGGGGGCCTTGCATGAGCAGTACTTC; CDR3: CASSPTSGGALHEQYF
D: NA; size: NA; J: TRBJ1-5; V: TRBV28; DNA: TGTGCCAGCAGTTTGGGAGGGATTGCCAATCAGCCCCAGCATTTT; CDR3: CASSLGGIANQPQHF
D: NA; size: NA; J: TRBJ2-1; V: TRBV7-6; DNA: TGTGCCAGCAGCTTAGTTTCTATGGGCATTTCCTACAATGAGCAGTTCTTC; CDR3: CASSLVSMGISYNEQFF
D: TRBD1; size: NA; J: TRBJ1-5; V: TRBV27; DNA: TGTGCCAGCAGTCCGGGGACAGGGGGCAATCAGCCCCAGCATTTT; CDR3: CASSPGTGGNQPQHF
D: TRBD2; size: NA; J: TRBJ2-5; V: TRBV11-2; DNA: TGTGCCAGCAGCTTAGCCGCTAGCGGGGGGATCCAAGAGACCCAGTACTTC; CDR3: CASSLAASGGIQETQYF
D: TRBD1; size: NA; J: TRBJ2-5; V: TRBV6-6; DNA: TGTGCCAGCAGGGAACAGGGGGCCCAAGAGACCCAGTACTTC; CDR3: CASREQGAQETQYF
D: TRBD1; size: NA; J: TRBJ1-5; V: TRBV9; DNA: TGTGCCAGCAGCGTTGACAGGGAACAGCCCCAGCATTTT; CDR3: CASSVDREQPQHF
D: NA; size: NA; J: TRBJ2-7; V: TRBV21-1; DNA: TGTGCCAGCAGCAAAGGCAGGATCAGCTCCTACGAGCAGTACTTC; CDR3: CASSKGRISSYEQYF
D: NA; size: NA; J: TRBJ1-2; V: TRBV18; DNA: TGTGCCAGCTCACCGTCTCGGGGGAGCTATGGCTACACCTTC; CDR3: CASSPSRGSYGYTF
D: TRBD2; size: NA; J: TRBJ2-3; V: TRBV5-1; DNA: TGCGCCAGCAGCATCCGCGGGGGGGCGGGAGATACGCAGTATTTT; CDR3: CASSIRGGAGDTQYF
D: NA; size: NA; J: TRBJ1-5; V: TRBV28; DNA: TGTGCCAGCAGAGCCGACAGCCCTAATCAGCCCCAGAATTTT; CDR3: CASRADSPNQPQNF
D: NA; size: NA; J: TRBJ2-2; V: TRBV4-3; DNA: TGCGCCAGCAGCCAAGTTTCAGCGAACACCGGGGAGCTGTTTTTT; CDR3: CASSQVSANTGELFF
D: TRBD1; size: few; J: TRBJ1-2; V: TRBV29-1; DNA: TGCAGCGTGGGACAGGCTAACTATGGCTACACCTTC; CDR3: CSVGQANYGYTF
D: TRBD1; size: NA; J: TRBJ1-2; V: TRBV28; DNA: TGTGCCAGCAATGAAAGGGGGCCAGGCTATGGCTACACCTTC; CDR3: CASNERGPGYGYTF
D: TRBD1; size: NA; J: TRBJ2-6; V: TRBV28; DNA: TGTGCCAGCAGACTACAGGGGGTTGGGGCCAACGTCCTGACTTTC; CDR3: CASRLQGVGANVLTF
D: NA; size: NA; J: TRBJ2-3; V: TRBV10-3; DNA: TGTGCCATCAGTGAGCCGGACAGATACACAGATACGCAGTATTTT; CDR3: CAISEPDRYTDTQYF
D: NA; size: NA; J: TRBJ2-1; V: TRBV7-3; DNA: TGTGCCAGCAGCCCGCGGAGCTCCTACAATGAGCAGTTCTTC; CDR3: CASSPRSSYNEQFF
D: TRBD2; size: NA; J: TRBJ2-7; V: TRBV5-5; DNA: TGTGCCAGCAGCCAAGACCGCGGGGGGGCCTACGAGCAGTACTTC; CDR3: CASSQDRGGAYEQYF
D: TRBD1; size: few; J: TRBJ2-5; V: TRBV4-1; DNA: TGCGCCAGCAGCCAAGATTGGACAGGGGGCGGGACCCAGTACTTC; CDR3: CASSQDWTGGGTQYF
D: NA; size: once; J: TRBJ2-5; V: TRBV7-7; DNA: TGTGCTAGCAGCTTAGCTAACAGGCTGGGAGAGACCCAGTACTTC; CDR3: CASSLANRLGETQYF
D: TRBD1; size: NA; J: TRBJ1-6; V: TRBV6-6; DNA: TGTGCCAGCGTTTCCGGGCCAGGACAGGCTAATTCACCCCTCCACTTT; CDR3: CASVSGPGQANSPLHF
D: NA; size: NA; J: TRBJ2-1; V: TRBV5-1; DNA: TGCGCCAGCAGCTGGGGCGGGGGCCGCTACAATGAGCAGTTCTTC; CDR3: CASSWGGGRYNEQFF
D: NA; size: once; J: TRBJ2-2; V: TRBV10-3; DNA: TGTGCCACCGAGGCGGGGCGGAACACCGGGGAGCTGTTTTTT; CDR3: CATEAGRNTGELFF
D: NA; size: once; J: TRBJ1-1; V: TRBV4-3; DNA: TGCGCCAGCAGCCAAGATTCGTCGAACACTGAAGCTTTCTTT; CDR3: CASSQDSSNTEAFF
D: NA; size: NA; J: TRBJ2-2; V: TRBV28; DNA: TGTGCCAGCACCAAGGAGCTGTTTTTT; CDR3: CASTKELFF
D: NA; size: NA; J: TRBJ2-7; V: TRBV6-5; DNA: TGTGCCAGCAGCTCCGACACCTCCTACGAGCAGTACTTC; CDR3: CASSSDTSYEQYF
D: NA; size: few; J: TRBJ2-3; V: TRBV6-4; DNA: TGTGCCAGCAGTTACGTTCAGGGTACAGATACGCAGTATTTT; CDR3: CASSYVQGTDTQYF